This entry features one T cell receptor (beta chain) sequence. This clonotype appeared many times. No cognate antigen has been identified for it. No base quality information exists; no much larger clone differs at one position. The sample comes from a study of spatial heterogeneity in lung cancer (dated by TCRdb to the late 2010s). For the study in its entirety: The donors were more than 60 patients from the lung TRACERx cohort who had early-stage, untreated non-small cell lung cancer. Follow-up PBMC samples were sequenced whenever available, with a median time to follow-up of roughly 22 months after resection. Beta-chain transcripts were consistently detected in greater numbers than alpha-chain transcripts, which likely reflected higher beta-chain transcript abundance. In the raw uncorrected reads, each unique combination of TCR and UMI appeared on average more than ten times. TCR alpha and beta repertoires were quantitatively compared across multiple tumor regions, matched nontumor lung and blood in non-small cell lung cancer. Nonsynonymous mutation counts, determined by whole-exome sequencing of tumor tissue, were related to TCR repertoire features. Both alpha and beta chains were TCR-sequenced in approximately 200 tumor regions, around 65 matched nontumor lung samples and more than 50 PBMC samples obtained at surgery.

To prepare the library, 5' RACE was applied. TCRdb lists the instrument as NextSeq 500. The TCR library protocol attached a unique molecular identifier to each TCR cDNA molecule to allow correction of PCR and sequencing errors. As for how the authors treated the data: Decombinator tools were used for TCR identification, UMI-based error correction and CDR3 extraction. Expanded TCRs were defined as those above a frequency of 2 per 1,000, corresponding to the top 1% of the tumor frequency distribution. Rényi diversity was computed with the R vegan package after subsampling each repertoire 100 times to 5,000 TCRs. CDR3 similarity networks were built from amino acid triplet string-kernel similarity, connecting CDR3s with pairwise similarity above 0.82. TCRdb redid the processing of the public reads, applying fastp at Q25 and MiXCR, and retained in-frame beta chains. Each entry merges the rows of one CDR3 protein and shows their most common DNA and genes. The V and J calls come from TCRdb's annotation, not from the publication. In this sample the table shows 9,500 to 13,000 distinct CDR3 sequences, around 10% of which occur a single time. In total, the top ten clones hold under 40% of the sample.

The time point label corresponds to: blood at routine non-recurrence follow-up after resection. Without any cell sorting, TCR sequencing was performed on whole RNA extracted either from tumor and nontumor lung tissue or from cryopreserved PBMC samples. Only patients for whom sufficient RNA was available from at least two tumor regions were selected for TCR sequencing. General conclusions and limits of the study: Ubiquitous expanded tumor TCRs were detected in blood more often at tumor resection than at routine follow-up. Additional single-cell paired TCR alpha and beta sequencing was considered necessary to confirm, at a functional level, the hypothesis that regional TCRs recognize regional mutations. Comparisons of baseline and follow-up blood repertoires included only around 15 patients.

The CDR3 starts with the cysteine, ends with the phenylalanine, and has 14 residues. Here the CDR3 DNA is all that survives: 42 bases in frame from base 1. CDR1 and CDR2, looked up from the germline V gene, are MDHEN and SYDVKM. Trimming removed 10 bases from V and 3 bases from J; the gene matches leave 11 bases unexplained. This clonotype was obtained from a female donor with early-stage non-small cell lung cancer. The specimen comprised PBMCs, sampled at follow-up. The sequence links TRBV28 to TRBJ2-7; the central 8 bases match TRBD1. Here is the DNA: TGTGCCACTAGATGGACAGGGCTTCTCTACGAGCAGTACTTC. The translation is CATRWTGLLYEQYF.